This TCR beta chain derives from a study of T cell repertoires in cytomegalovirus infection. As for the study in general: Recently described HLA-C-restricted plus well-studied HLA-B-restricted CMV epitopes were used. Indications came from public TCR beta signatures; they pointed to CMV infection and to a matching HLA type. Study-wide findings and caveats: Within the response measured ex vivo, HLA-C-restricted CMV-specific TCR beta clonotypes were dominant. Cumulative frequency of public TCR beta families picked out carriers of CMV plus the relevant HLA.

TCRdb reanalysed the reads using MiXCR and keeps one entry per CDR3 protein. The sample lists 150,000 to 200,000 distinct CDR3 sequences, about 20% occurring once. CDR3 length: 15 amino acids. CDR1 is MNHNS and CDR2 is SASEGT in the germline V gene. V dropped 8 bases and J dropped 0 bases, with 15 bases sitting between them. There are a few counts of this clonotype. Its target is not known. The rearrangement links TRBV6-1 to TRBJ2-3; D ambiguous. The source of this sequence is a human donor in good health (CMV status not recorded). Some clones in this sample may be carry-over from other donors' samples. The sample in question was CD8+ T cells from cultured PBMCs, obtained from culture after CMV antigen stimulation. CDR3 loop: CASLVLPFSTDTQYF. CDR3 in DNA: TGTGCCAGCCTAGTCCTTCCATTTAGCACAGATACGCAGTATTTT.